Below, one T cell receptor beta chain is given with its context. Its antigen is not identified. For CDR3 and TCR beta VDJ profiling, genomic DNA was the template used. TCRdb fed the reads into MiXCR, producing one record per CDR3 protein. The repertoire holds 150,000 or so distinct CDR3 sequences, around half seen once, with less than 3% in the top ten. The data originate from a study of CD8+CD57+ T cells in acquired aplastic anemia. Across the study: Mean DNA quantity obtained from sorted CD4+ and CD8+ cells was 2.5 to 4 ug.

General study points: Roughly 30 CD8+ CDR3 sequences occurred in both the patients and the controls.

The patients chosen for sequencing had shown expansion of CD8+CD57+ cells (detected by flow cytometry). This CDR3 has 14 residues. Trimming cost V 6 bases and J 2 bases, with 8 bases left between them. The germline CDR1 and CDR2 sequences are WNHNN and SYGVQD (reference sequence). Sequencing was carried out using sorted CD4+, CD8+, or CD8+CD57+ T cells (not recorded which) from PBMCs. The sequence was obtained from a human donor with aplastic anemia. The chain has TRBV10-1 and TRBJ2-6, with D unresolved. The CDR3 sequence: CASSGTTGANVLTF. CDR3 nucleotides: TGCGCCAGCAGCGGAACTACTGGGGCCAACGTCCTGACTTTC.